The 20 T cell receptor beta chains presented below share a single source sample, sequenced in a study of post-analysis software for immune sequencing data. Study-level results: With TRBV5-6, TRBV5-1 and TRBV20-1 included, five TRBV segments were more frequent in patients than in controls.

Their antigens remain unidentified. TCR beta cDNA libraries had unique molecular identifiers. TCRdb reprocessed the PCR reads via MiXCR and lists one record per CDR3 protein. The profile shows around 710,000 distinct CDR3 sequences, approximately 44% of them singletons. The source material was blood. The receptors derive from a girl between 10 and 17 years old with multiple sclerosis.

The chain carries TRBV5-6 and TRBJ2-1; D is perhaps TRBD2 (6 bases). V dropped 0 bases and J dropped 0 bases, with 22 bases sitting between them. The CDR3 runs 20 residues. Germline V gives CDR1 SGHDT, CDR2 YYEEEE. CDR3 sequence (DNA): TGTGCCAGCAGCTTGGAGGTAGCGGCATTTACTCTTAGCTCCTACAATGAGCAGTTCTTC. It is translated as CASSLEVAAFTLSSYNEQFF.

This chain links TRBV20-1 with TRBJ2-1; unclear D gene. CDR1 and CDR2 (germline): DFQATT, SNEGSKA (reference sequence). The ends were cut back, 3 bases at V and 7 bases at J, with 19 bases in the middle. CDR3 size: 15 residues. The CDR3 DNA follows: TGCAGTGCTAGCCGCCCCAGGATCCACTTGAATGAGCAGTTCTTC. It encodes CSASRPRIHLNEQFF.

The chain employs TRBV12-3 or TRBV12-4 and TRBJ2-1; D not certain. Trimming took off 2 bases at V and 10 bases at J, with 15 bases between the two ends. The CDR3 runs to 14 residues. The CDR3 DNA follows: TGTGCCAGCAGTTTAACGAAAGGCCTACGGGAGCAGTTCTTC. This translates into CASSLTKGLREQFF.

For this clonotype: Its ends do not fully match the called genes, so a read error is possible. V and J are TRBV12-3 or TRBV12-4 and TRBJ1-3, with D possibly being TRBD1 (6 bases). The CDR3 length is 15 residues. The CDR3 loop is CVSSTNRDTGNTIYF. The CDR3 nucleotides are TGTGTCAGCAGCACAAACAGGGACACTGGAAACACCATATATTTT.

The CDR3 coding sequence is TGTGCCAGCAAAGGGGGATACGAGCAGTACTTC. This encodes CASKGGYEQYF. V is TRBV6-5 and J is TRBJ2-7; D is possibly TRBD1 (6 bases). The CDR3 loop spans 11 amino acids. Trimming removed 7 bases at V and 4 bases at J, with 8 bases between. Germline CDR1 reads MNHEY; CDR2 reads SVGAGI.

V usage is TRBV3-1 and J usage is TRBJ2-7; no clear D. The germline V and J ends were trimmed by 0 bases and 4 bases, with 10 bases remaining between them. This CDR3 is built from 14 residues. Per the germline V gene, CDR1 is LGHDT and CDR2 is YNNKEL (reference sequence). The CDR3 protein is CASSQEGSFYEQYF. CDR3 in DNA: TGTGCCAGCAGCCAAGAAGGTAGTTTTTACGAGCAGTACTTC.

This clonotype appeared a few times. V and J are TRBV20-1 and TRBJ2-7, with no clear D. In germline, CDR1 is DFQATT, CDR2 SNEGSKA (reference sequence). The CDR3 sequence is 12 residues long. V was clipped by 8 bases and J by 0 bases, with 11 bases between them. The CDR3: CSWTASSYEQYF. DNA of the CDR3: TGCAGTTGGACGGCGAGCTCCTACGAGCAGTACTTC.

J is TRBJ2-1 and V is TRBV7-3; 8 bases map to TRBD1. CDR1 and CDR2 from the germline V gene are SGHTA and FQGTGA. The J segment lost 6 bases and the V segment lost 5 bases, leaving 3 bases of the junction unmatched. The CDR3 consists of 13 residues. The CDR3 region has the DNA TGTGCCAGCAGCGAGGACAGGGTCAATGAGCAGTTCTTC. It is translated as CASSEDRVNEQFF.

V gene TRBV29-1 combines with J gene TRBJ1-1, with 8 bases fitting TRBD1. Germline CDR1 is SQVTM and CDR2 is ANQGSEA. CDR3 length: 14 amino acids. With V trimmed by 7 bases and J by 1 base, 8 bases remained unmatched. CDR3 sequence: CSGLQGDRNTEAFF. Here the CDR3 DNA reads TGCAGCGGCTTACAGGGGGATCGGAACACTGAAGCTTTCTTT.

In its sample, this clonotype was seen a few times. V is TRBV20-1 and J is TRBJ1-2, with TRBD1 matching over 7 bases. Germline loops: CDR1 DFQATT, CDR2 SNEGSKA (reference sequence). The junction had 9 bases not matched to a gene; V was cut back by 1 base and J by 4 bases. The CDR3 totals 15 residues. The CDR3 DNA sequence: TGCAGTGCTAGAGGTGACAGGGATCGGGGCTATGGCTACACCTTC. The encoded protein is CSARGDRDRGYGYTF.

V gene TRBV20-1 combines with J gene TRBJ2-5, with TRBD2 identical over 7 bases. With V trimmed by 5 bases and J by 2 bases, 5 bases remained unmatched. Per germline, CDR1 DFQATT and CDR2 SNEGSKA (reference sequence). This CDR3 contains 13 residues. DNA of the CDR3: TGCAGTGCTGGGAGGGGTTGGCAAGAGACCCAGTACTTC. Amino acid sequence: CSAGRGWQETQYF.

The genes are TRBV20-1 and TRBJ2-5; 11 bases are shared with TRBD2. V gave up 2 bases and J gave up 1 base; unmatched junction bases: 3. The CDR3 spans 15 residues. The germline V gene has CDR1 DFQATT and CDR2 SNEGSKA (reference sequence). CDR3 DNA sequence: TGCAGTGCTAGATCACTAGCGGGAGTCCAAGAGACCCAGTACTTC. Translating gives CSARSLAGVQETQYF.

The chain combines TRBV20-1 with TRBJ1-5; D perhaps matches TRBD1 (6 bases). The CDR3 totals 14 residues. Germline V lookup: CDR1 DFQATT, CDR2 SNEGSKA (reference sequence). Trimming shortened V by 3 bases and J by 1 base, and 10 bases separated the two germline ends. CDR3: CSASRGASNQPQHF. The CDR3 bases are TGCAGTGCTAGCCGGGGGGCGAGCAATCAGCCCCAGCATTTT.

This chain joins TRBV7-2 and TRBJ1-6; D is ambiguous. There are 12 residues in the CDR3. CDR1 SGHTA and CDR2 FQGNSA come from the germline V gene. V lost 0 bases and J lost 14, with 8 bases in between. Here the CDR3 DNA reads TGTGCCAGCAGCTTAGCGTCGGGGTCCCTCCACTTT. Amino acids: CASSLASGSLHF.

The V and J genes are TRBV20-1 and TRBJ2-1; D is perhaps TRBD1 (6 bases). This CDR3 is 12 amino acids long. Deletions cut 5 bases from V and 7 bases from J, with 12 bases between. CDR1 and CDR2 from the germline V gene are DFQATT and SNEGSKA (reference sequence). The CDR3: CSAPSRGNEQFF. The CDR3, as DNA: TGCAGTGCTCCCTCTAGGGGGAATGAGCAGTTCTTC.

As for this clonotype: Since a much larger clone is just one base distant, this may be a read error. This chain connects TRBV6-5 to TRBJ2-3; TRBD1 is a possible D gene (5 bases). The germline V gene encodes CDR1 MNHEY and CDR2 SVGAGI. The CDR3 length is 15 residues. The V end lost 6 bases, the J end lost 4 bases, and 17 bases lay between the germline ends. In nucleotides, the CDR3 is TGTGCCAGCAGGCCGGACCAGGGTTTCGCAGATACGCAGTATTTT. Translating it yields CASRPDQGFADTQYF.

Points on this clonotype: At one end, the junction sequence differs from germline, possibly due to a read error. The rearrangement joins TRBV29-1 to TRBJ2-1, with 10 bases lining up with TRBD1. Germline CDR1 SQVTM, CDR2 ANQGSEA. The CDR3 consists of 16 residues. The CDR3 protein is CRVEGRQGAVYNEQFF. In DNA form, the CDR3 reads TGCCGCGTTGAAGGCAGACAGGGGGCTGTCTACAATGAGCAGTTCTTC.

The chain is built from TRBV20-1 and TRBJ2-4; 15 nucleotides line up with TRBD2. TRBJ2-5 matches the DNA end more closely, so the J call is doubtful. The CDR3 is made up of 19 amino acids. The germline CDR1 and CDR2 sequences are DFQATT and SNEGSKA (reference sequence). In DNA, the CDR3 is TGCAGTGCTACCGATCGGACTAGCGGGAGGGCGATTTCAGAAGAGACCCAGTACTTC. Translated, it gives CSATDRTSGRAISEETQYF.

The chain uses TRBV29-1 and TRBJ1-1; 8 bases agree with TRBD1. There are 13 residues in the CDR3. The junction had 8 bases not matched to a gene; V was cut back by 4 bases and J by 7 bases. Germline CDR1 is SQVTM and CDR2 is ANQGSEA. CDR3 amino acids: CSVGPGQALEAFF. Written as DNA, the CDR3 is TGCAGCGTTGGTCCGGGACAGGCCCTTGAAGCTTTCTTT.

Comments on this clonotype: This clone may be a read error of a much larger clone one base away. The chain employs TRBV12-3 or TRBV12-4 and TRBJ2-7; unclear D gene. The CDR3 has 12 residues. V was pared by 6 bases and J by 5 bases, with 11 bases between. CDR3 loop: CASSVIGDEQYF. The DNA of the CDR3 is TGTGCCAGCAGCGTAATAGGAGACGAGCAGTACTTC.